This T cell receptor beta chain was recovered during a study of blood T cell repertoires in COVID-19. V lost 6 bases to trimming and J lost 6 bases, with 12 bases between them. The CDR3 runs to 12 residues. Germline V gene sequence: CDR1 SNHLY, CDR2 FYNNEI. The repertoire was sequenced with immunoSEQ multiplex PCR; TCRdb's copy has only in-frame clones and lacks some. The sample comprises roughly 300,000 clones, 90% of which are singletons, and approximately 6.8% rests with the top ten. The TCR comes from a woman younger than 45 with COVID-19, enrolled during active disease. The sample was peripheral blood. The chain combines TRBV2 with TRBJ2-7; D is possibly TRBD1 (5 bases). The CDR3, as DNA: TGTGCCAGCAGAGGACCAGGGATCGAGCAGTACTTC. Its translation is CASRGPGIEQYF.